This T cell receptor beta chain stems from a study of shared clonotypes between healthy human individuals. The repertoire was sequenced with immunoSEQ multiplex PCR; TCRdb's copy has only in-frame clones and lacks some. The profile shows 2 million to 3 million clones, 93% of them singletons. On this clone: Its specificity is unknown.

General study findings and limits: Among the subsets, naive ones generally showed larger estimated richness than memory ones.

CD4+ cell separation produced CD45RA+ naive and CD45RA-negative memory subsets. Germline trimming cut 3 bases from V and 2 bases from J; bases unmatched to any gene: 7. The CDR3 has 18 residues. Germline V gene sequence: CDR1 KGHSH, CDR2 LQKENI. V is TRBV18 and J is TRBJ2-6; 10 bases fit TRBD1. This receptor was identified in a man between 18 and 35 years old in good health. Some clones in this sample may be carry-over from other donors' samples. The sample was naive CD4+ T cells from PBMCs. Subset reported: CD45RA+ positively selected. CDR3 amino acids: CASSPSDRGSTGANVLTF. As DNA, the CDR3 is TGTGCCAGCTCACCTTCGGACAGGGGGTCTACTGGGGCCAACGTCCTGACTTTC.